The 2 T cell receptor beta chains reported below all come from one sample, sequenced in a study of T cell repertoires in cytomegalovirus infection. One entry per CDR3 protein, called by TCRdb with MiXCR from the reads. The sample includes approximately 910,000 distinct CDR3 sequences, approximately 31% of them seen just once. Their antigens are not known. Specimen: cultured CD8+ T cells from PBMCs, collected from culture after CMV antigen stimulation. These receptors were taken from a human donor in good health (CMV status not recorded). Some clones in this sample may be carry-over from other donors' samples.

J is TRBJ1-2 and V is TRBV13, with D tentatively TRBD1 (5 bases). Germline CDR1 PRHDT, CDR2 FYEKMQ (reference sequence). Trimming shortened V by 8 bases and J by 6 bases, and 28 bases separated the two germline ends. The CDR3 has 17 residues. The CDR3 reads CASWGDSEDNLRDGYTF. The CDR3 region has the DNA TGTGCCAGCTGGGGCGATTCGGAGGACAACCTCCGGGATGGCTACACCTTC. Looking up the rest from reference TRBV13 and TRBJ1-2 gives the full variable domain: AAGVIQSPRHLIKEKRETATLKCYPIPRHDTVYWYQQGPGQDPQFLISFYEKMQSDKGSIPDRFSAQQFSDYHSELNMSSLELGDSALYFCASWGDSEDNLRDGYTFGSGTRLTVV.

The CDR3 is CASSFHPGVTNTDTQYF. The CDR3 DNA is TGTGCCAGCAGCTTCCACCCAGGGGTGACCAACACAGATACGCAGTATTTT. The V gene is TRBV7-9, the J gene TRBJ2-3; a possible D gene is TRBD1 (6 bases). V lost 3 bases, J lost 2 bases, and 18 bases lay in between. This CDR3 region has 17 residues. The germline gives CDR1 SEHNR, CDR2 FQNEAQ (reference sequence).